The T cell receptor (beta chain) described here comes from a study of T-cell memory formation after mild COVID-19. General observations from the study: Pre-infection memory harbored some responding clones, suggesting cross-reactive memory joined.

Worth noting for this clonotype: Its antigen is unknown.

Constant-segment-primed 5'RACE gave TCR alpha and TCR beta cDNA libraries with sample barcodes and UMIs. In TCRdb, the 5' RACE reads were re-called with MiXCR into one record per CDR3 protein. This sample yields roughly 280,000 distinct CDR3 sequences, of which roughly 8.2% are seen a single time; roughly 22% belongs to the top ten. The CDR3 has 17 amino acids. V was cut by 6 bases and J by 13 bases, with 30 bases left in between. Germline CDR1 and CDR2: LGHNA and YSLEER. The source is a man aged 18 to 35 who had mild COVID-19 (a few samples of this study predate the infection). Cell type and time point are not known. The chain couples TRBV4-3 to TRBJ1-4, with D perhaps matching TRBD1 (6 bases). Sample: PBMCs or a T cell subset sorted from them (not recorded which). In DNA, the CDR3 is TGCGCCAGCAGTTTGGGCGAGGGGGGGCTTTCAAAAAATGGACTGTTTTTT. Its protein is CASSLGEGGLSKNGLFF.